This T cell receptor beta chain was identified in a study of cytomegalovirus exposure and HLA in healthy donors. Germline V CDR1 and CDR2: LNHDA, SQIVND (reference sequence). This CDR3 contains 12 residues. V shed 5 bases and J shed 5 bases, with 9 bases lying between them. 60 Vbeta and 13 Jbeta primers were used in PCR. The repertoire was sequenced with immunoSEQ multiplex PCR; TCRdb's copy has only in-frame clones and lacks some. The sample shows roughly 100,000 clones, roughly 78% of them seen only once. The sequence was collected from a woman aged 35 to 49 in good health and CMV-seronegative. Sequenced: PBMCs. The rearrangement uses TRBV19 and TRBJ2-5; D perhaps matches TRBD2 (5 bases). The CDR3 DNA follows: TGTGCCAGTAGTCCCCGCGGGGAGACCCAGTACTTC. Protein product: CASSPRGETQYF.